The 14 T cell receptor beta chains below all came from one sample that was sequenced in a study of blood T cell repertoires in COVID-19. Libraries were prepared by immunoSEQ multiplex PCR; TCRdb keeps only in-frame clonotypes and omits some of them. The top ten hold about 6% of the sample, which has around 250,000 clones, 86% seen once. The sequenced sample was peripheral blood. These TCRs come from a woman older than 75 with COVID-19, enrolled during active disease.

The V gene is TRBV13, the J gene TRBJ1-3; 10 bases fit TRBD1. The CDR3 has 17 residues. CDR1 PRHDT and CDR2 FYEKMQ come from the germline V gene (reference sequence). V shed 5 bases, J shed 2 bases, and the junction held 9 bases outside the gene matches. The CDR3 sequence is CASSSIRDRGTGNTIYF. The CDR3 DNA sequence: TGTGCCAGCAGCAGCATCCGGGACAGGGGAACTGGAAACACCATATATTTT.

The V call is TRBV30, the J call TRBJ2-5; tentatively, D is TRBD2 (5 bases). The V gene's germline CDR1 is GTSNPN and CDR2 SVGIG (reference sequence). CDR3 length: 12 amino acids. V lost 2 bases to trimming and J lost 7 bases, with 11 bases between them. The CDR3 sequence: CAWSSQAGTQYF. DNA of the CDR3: TGTGCCTGGAGTTCCCAGGCGGGGACCCAGTACTTC.

The chain uses TRBV10-2 and TRBJ1-1; TRBD1 aligns across 7 bases. The V and J ends lost 2 bases and 2 bases, in that order; junction bases with no gene match: 5. The CDR3 length is 15 residues. Per the germline V gene, CDR1 is WSHSY and CDR2 is SAAADI. The DNA of the CDR3 is TGCGCCAGCAGTGAGGCGTGGACAGGCAACACTGAAGCTTTCTTT. This translates into CASSEAWTGNTEAFF.

This clone appeared once. The J gene is TRBJ1-1, the V gene TRBV13; TRBD1 aligns across 8 bases. There are 14 residues in the CDR3. Germline CDR1 PRHDT, CDR2 FYEKMQ (reference sequence). V trimming: 4 bases; J trimming: 4 bases; junction bases outside the gene matches: 5. The CDR3 sequence: CASSYQQGGTEAFF. The CDR3 region has the DNA TGTGCCAGCAGCTACCAACAGGGGGGCACTGAAGCTTTCTTT.

V gene TRBV4-2 combines with J gene TRBJ1-3; 8 bases are shared with TRBD1. Germline values: CDR1 LGHNA, CDR2 YNFKEQ. CDR3 length equals 18 residues. V gave up 4 bases and J gave up 3 bases; unmatched junction bases: 14. CDR3 nucleotide sequence: TGTGCCAGCAGCCCGACCCCCATCGGGACAGGTGGTGGAAACACCATATATTTT. It yields the protein CASSPTPIGTGGGNTIYF.

The chain links TRBV19 to TRBJ1-3, with a tentative D call TRBD1 (6 bases). V lost 6 bases and J lost 4, with 10 bases in between. Germline loops: CDR1 LNHDA, CDR2 SQIVND (reference sequence). The CDR3 consists of 13 residues. CDR3 bases: TGTGCCAGTAGCGGGACATCAGGAAACACCATATATTTT. This encodes CASSGTSGNTIYF.

A single count supports this clone. The rearrangement uses TRBV7-3 and TRBJ2-1; D gene uncertain. V lost 5 bases, J lost 10 bases, and 12 bases lay in between. Germline lookup yields CDR1 SGHTA and CDR2 FQGTGA. The CDR3 has 12 residues. The CDR3 sequence: CASSGNSWEQFF. The CDR3 region has the DNA TGTGCCAGCAGCGGTAACAGTTGGGAGCAGTTCTTC.

This sequence joins TRBV9 and TRBJ1-4, with 8 bases lining up with TRBD1. This CDR3 has 18 residues. In germline, CDR1 is SGDLS, CDR2 YYNGEE. After removal of 3 bases from V and 8 bases from J, the junction contained 18 bases not matched to a gene. DNA for the CDR3: TGTGCCAGCAGCGCTACTGACAGGGGACATGGGGCGGGAGAAAAACTGTTTTTT. It translates to CASSATDRGHGAGEKLFF.

With respect to this clone: The final CDR3 position lacks the conserved phenylalanine or tryptophan, pointing to a likely read error. The limits of the CDR3 on the DNA are not certain, so only TCRdb's listed CDR3 is given. The rearrangement links TRBV5-1 to TRBJ2-7; the tabulated D call, TRBD2, remains unverified against the DNA. Germline loops: CDR1 SGHRS, CDR2 YFSETQ. Termini included, the CDR3 measures 12 amino acids. CDR3 amino acids: CASSPFSGPTAA.

The chain recombines TRBV6-5 with TRBJ1-1; D ambiguous. V gave up 0 bases and J gave up 0 bases, with 8 bases separating them. CDR3 size: 15 residues. Germline values: CDR1 MNHEY, CDR2 SVGAGI. CDR3 sequence (DNA): TGTGCCAGCAGTTACTCGTCCACTGTGAACACTGAAGCTTTCTTT. Translation: CASSYSSTVNTEAFF.

The chain employs TRBV6-6 and TRBJ2-3; the D is unclear. The CDR3 totals 13 residues. Deletions cut 7 bases from V and 2 bases from J, with 10 bases between. Germline V gene data show CDR1 as MNHNY and CDR2 as SVGAGI (reference sequence). The CDR3 nucleotides read TGTGCCAGCACCCGCGTGAACACAGATACGCAGTATTTT. Its translation is CASTRVNTDTQYF.

This rearrangement joins TRBV28 to TRBJ1-5, with 9 positions matching TRBD1. The trim removed 7 bases at V and 4 bases at J, leaving 11 bases unmatched. Germline V gene lookup returns CDR1 MDHEN and CDR2 SYDVKM. The CDR3 is 16 residues long. The CDR3 DNA reads as TGTGCCAGCACCATTAGGGGACAGGGCAGGAATCAGCCCCAGCATTTT. This translates into CASTIRGQGRNQPQHF.

The chain combines TRBV3-1 (or the pseudogene TRBV3-2) with TRBJ2-5; D gene uncertain. Germline CDR1 LGHDT, CDR2 YNNKEL (reference sequence). The V and J ends lost 5 bases and 3 bases respectively, with 4 bases between them. The CDR3 spans 11 residues. CDR3: CASSYEETQYF. CDR3 nucleotide sequence: TGTGCCAGCAGCTATGAAGAGACCCAGTACTTC.

The V and J genes are TRBV5-1 and TRBJ1-2; D is unclear. CDR1 and CDR2 (germline): SGHRS, YFSETQ. V gave up 0 bases and J gave up 0 bases, with 6 bases separating them. The CDR3 is 14 amino acids. The CDR3 is CASSLVVTNYGYTF. In DNA, the CDR3 is TGCGCCAGCAGCTTGGTAGTCACTAACTATGGCTACACCTTC.